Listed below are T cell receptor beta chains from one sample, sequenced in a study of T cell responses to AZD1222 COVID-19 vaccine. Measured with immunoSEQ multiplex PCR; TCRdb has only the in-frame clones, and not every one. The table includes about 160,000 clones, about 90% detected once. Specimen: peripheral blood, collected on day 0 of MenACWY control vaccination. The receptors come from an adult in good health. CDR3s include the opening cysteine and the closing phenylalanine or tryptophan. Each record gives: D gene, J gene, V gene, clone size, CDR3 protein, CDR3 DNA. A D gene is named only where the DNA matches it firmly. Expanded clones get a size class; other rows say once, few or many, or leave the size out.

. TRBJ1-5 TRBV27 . CASSPKSGGLGQPQHF TGTGCCAGCAGTCCAAAGTCTGGCGGCTTGGGACAGCCCCAGCATTTT
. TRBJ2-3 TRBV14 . CASSQDSLLDTQYF TGTGCCAGCAGCCAAGATAGTTTATTGGATACGCAGTATTTT
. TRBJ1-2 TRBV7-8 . CASSLAQGYGYTF TGTGCCAGCAGCTTAGCCCAGGGATATGGCTACACCTTC
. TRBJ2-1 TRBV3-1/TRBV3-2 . CASSQPDPYNEQFF TGTGCCAGCAGCCAACCGGACCCTTACAATGAGCAGTTCTTC
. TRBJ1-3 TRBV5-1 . CASSVGAAGNTIYF TGCGCCAGCAGCGTCGGTGCCGCTGGAAACACCATATATTTT
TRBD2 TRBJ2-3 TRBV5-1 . CASNGLAADTQYF TGCGCCAGCAATGGACTAGCAGCAGATACGCAGTATTTT
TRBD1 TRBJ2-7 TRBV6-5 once CASRSGTGFYEQYF TGTGCCAGCCGATCCGGGACAGGATTCTACGAGCAGTACTTC
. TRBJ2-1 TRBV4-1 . CASSQEGLHNEQFF TGCGCCAGCAGCCAGGAGGGGCTTCACAATGAGCAGTTCTTC
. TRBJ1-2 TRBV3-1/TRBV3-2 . CASSPPPRLRFSNGYGGYTF TGTGCCAGCAGCCCCCCTCCCCGTTTGCGATTTTCCAACGGTTATGGTGGCTACACCTTC
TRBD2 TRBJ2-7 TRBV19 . CASVGVASGSSYEQYF TGTGCCAGTGTCGGCGTCGCTAGCGGAAGCTCCTACGAGCAGTACTTC
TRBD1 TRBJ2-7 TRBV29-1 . CSVGRDRGEYEQYF TGCAGCGTCGGCCGGGACAGGGGGGAGTACGAGCAGTACTTC
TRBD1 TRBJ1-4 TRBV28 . CASSIRQGATNEKLFF TGTGCCAGCAGTATTCGACAGGGGGCAACTAATGAAAAACTGTTTTTT
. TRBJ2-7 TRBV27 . CASSSEGGTAYF TGTGCCAGCAGTTCAGAGGGCGGGACAGCGTACTTC
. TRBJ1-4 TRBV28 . CASSFVASSNEKLFF TGTGCCAGCAGTTTCGTCGCCAGCTCTAATGAAAAACTGTTTTTT
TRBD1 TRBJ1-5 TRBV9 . CASSTGGQGGQPQHF TGTGCCAGCAGCACAGGGGGACAGGGGGGTCAGCCCCAGCATTTT
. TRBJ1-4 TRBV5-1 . CASGRSGDTTNEKLFF TGCGCCAGCGGCCGGTCGGGGGATACGACTAATGAAAAACTGTTTTTT
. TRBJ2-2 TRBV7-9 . CASSLAGVLTGELFF TGTGCCAGCAGCTTAGCAGGGGTCCTCACCGGGGAGCTGTTTTTT
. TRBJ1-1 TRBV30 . CAWIGQPNTEAFF TGTGCCTGGATTGGACAGCCGAACACTGAAGCTTTCTTT
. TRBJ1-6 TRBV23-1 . CALRADNSPLHF TGCGCCCTTAGGGCAGATAATTCACCCCTCCACTTT
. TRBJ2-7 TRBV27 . CASSITGNPYEQYF TGTGCCAGCAGTATCACAGGGAACCCCTACGAGCAGTACTTC
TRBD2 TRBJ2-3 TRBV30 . CAWSSGTSGPSTDTQYF TGTGCCTGGAGCTCGGGGACTAGCGGTCCTAGCACAGATACGCAGTATTTT
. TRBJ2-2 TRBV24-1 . CATSELRGGTGELFF TGTGCCACCAGTGAGTTGAGGGGAGGCACCGGGGAGCTGTTTTTT
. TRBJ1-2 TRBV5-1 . CASSLAPGSGGGYTF TGCGCCAGCAGCTTGGCTCCCGGATCCGGCGGTGGCTACACCTTC
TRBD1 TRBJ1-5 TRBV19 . CASSKQGSGQPQHF TGTGCCAGTAGTAAACAGGGGTCAGGGCAGCCCCAGCATTTT
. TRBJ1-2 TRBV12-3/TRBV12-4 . CASSLTWYGYTF TGTGCCAGCAGTTTAACCTGGTATGGCTACACCTTC
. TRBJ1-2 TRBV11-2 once CASSPRAAVAGYTF TGTGCCAGCAGCCCCCGGGCGGCCGTCGCTGGCTACACCTTC